Presented here are 15 T cell receptor beta chains from one specimen sequenced in a study of shared clonotypes between healthy human individuals. Profiled with immunoSEQ multiplex PCR; TCRdb holds only in-frame clones, not every one. The table has some 1.5 million clones, 95% to 99% seen once. Sequenced input: naive CD4+ T cells sorted from blood. Subset defined: CD45RA+ positively selected. The source of these receptors is a man aged 25 to 45 in good health.

The CDR3 coding sequence is TGTGCCAGCAGCATTCACGGGCTAGCGGGGGGTGATACGCAGTATTTT. Its protein product is CASSIHGLAGGDTQYF. V is TRBV7-6 and J is TRBJ2-3; TRBD2 agrees at 11 bases. The CDR3 runs to 16 residues. Germline V lookup: CDR1 SGHVS, CDR2 FNYEAQ. The V segment lost 5 bases and the J segment 6 bases; nucleotides outside the gene matches: 10.

The rearrangement uses TRBV6-5 and TRBJ1-5; a weak D match, TRBD1 (5 bases). CDR3 length: 13 amino acids. Looked up from germline, CDR1 is MNHEY and CDR2 is SVGAGI. With 6 bases removed from V and 4 bases from J, the gap between germline ends came to 10 bases. The CDR3 loop is CASSTTDNQPQHF. CDR3 nucleotides: TGTGCCAGCAGCACGACAGATAATCAGCCCCAGCATTTT.

The rearrangement uses TRBV7-2 and TRBJ2-1; 11 nucleotides agree with TRBD1. V trimming: 5 bases; J trimming: 1 base; junction bases outside the gene matches: 7. This CDR3 comprises 17 residues. In germline, CDR1 is SGHTA, CDR2 FQGNSA. CDR3 sequence: CASSQWTGGASYNEQFF. For the CDR3, the DNA is TGTGCCAGCAGCCAGTGGACAGGGGGCGCGTCCTACAATGAGCAGTTCTTC.

A note on this clone: The sample holds other DNA sequences that translate to the same CDR3. This rearrangement joins TRBV9 to TRBJ2-1, with 13 bases lining up with TRBD2. V dropped 0 bases and J dropped 10; count of bases not matched to a gene: 4. CDR1 is SGDLS, CDR2 YYNGEE, per germline. The CDR3 runs to 15 residues. The CDR3 DNA sequence: TGTGCCAGCAGCGTAGGAGGGACTAGCGGGGTCGAGCAGTTCTTC. Protein product: CASSVGGTSGVEQFF.

The V and J genes are TRBV6-1 and TRBJ2-7; D uncertain. Germline CDR1 is MNHNS and CDR2 is SASEGT. The V end was cut by 3 bases, the J end by 3 bases, with 6 bases between. The CDR3 covers 12 residues. As DNA, the CDR3 is TGTGCCAGCAGTGACCACTACTACGAGCAGTACTTC. It codes for CASSDHYYEQYF.

The V gene is TRBV15, the J gene TRBJ2-1, with 12 bases aligning to TRBD2. The CDR3 loop spans 19 amino acids. Germline trimming cut 0 bases from V and 4 bases from J; bases unmatched to any gene: 10. The germline V gene has CDR1 LNHNV and CDR2 YYDKDF (reference sequence). The CDR3 protein is CATSRERTSGKNRYNEQFF. CDR3 coding DNA: TGTGCCACCAGCAGAGAAAGGACTAGCGGGAAAAACCGATACAATGAGCAGTTCTTC.

The chain carries TRBV10-3 and TRBJ2-3; 7 bases agree with TRBD2. The germline V gene has CDR1 ENHRY and CDR2 SYGVKD. The junction had 17 bases not matched to a gene; V was cut back by 7 bases and J by 10 bases. This CDR3 is built from 15 residues. In nucleotides, the CDR3 is TGTGCCATCATGGGGGGGACCGGGAGTACAATCCCGCAGTATTTT. This codes for CAIMGGTGSTIPQYF.

On this clone itself: Other DNA variants within this sample encode the same CDR3. V and J are TRBV30 and TRBJ2-5; unclear D gene. CDR3 size: 10 residues. The germline V and J ends were trimmed by 3 bases and 4 bases, with 3 bases remaining between them. Germline assignment: CDR1 GTSNPN and CDR2 SVGIG (reference sequence). CDR3 in amino acids: CAWRRETQYF. The CDR3 DNA follows: TGTGCCTGGAGGAGAGAGACCCAGTACTTC.

The chain recombines TRBV7-2 with TRBJ2-7, with 13 bases identical to TRBD2. Per the germline V gene, CDR1 is SGHTA and CDR2 is FQGNSA. Trimming cost V 3 bases and J 5 bases; bases outside gene matches: 4. This CDR3 contains 15 residues. This CDR3 reads CASSFGLAGVNEQYF. In DNA, the CDR3 is TGTGCCAGCAGCTTCGGACTAGCGGGAGTTAACGAGCAGTACTTC.

The chain uses TRBV18 and TRBJ1-2; no clear D. V lost 0 bases to trimming and J lost 5 bases, with 13 bases between them. The CDR3 spans 15 residues. Germline-derived CDR1 and CDR2 are KGHSH and LQKENI. The CDR3, as DNA: TGTGCCAGCTCACCACCCGCGGGGTATCGGTATGGCTACACCTTC. As protein: CASSPPAGYRYGYTF.

The rearrangement links TRBV28 to TRBJ1-1, with a weak D call TRBD1 (5 bases). CDR3 length: 15 residues. The V gene's germline CDR1 is MDHEN and CDR2 SYDVKM. Trimming shortened V by 2 bases and J by 0 bases, and 10 bases separated the two germline ends. In DNA, the CDR3 is TGTGCCAGCAGTTTACCGGGACCCCTGAACACTGAAGCTTTCTTT. It yields the protein CASSLPGPLNTEAFF.

This rearrangement joins TRBV28 to TRBJ2-7; no clear D. The CDR3 covers 13 residues. Germline loops: CDR1 MDHEN, CDR2 SYDVKM. V lost 7 bases and J lost 7, with 17 bases in between. The CDR3 spells CASKLSHLGEQYF. Here the CDR3 DNA reads TGTGCCAGCAAGCTAAGTCACCTGGGGGAGCAGTACTTC.

The chain couples TRBV28 to TRBJ2-7; D is ambiguous. V gave up 4 bases and J gave up 3 bases, with 7 bases separating them. Germline V gene lookup returns CDR1 MDHEN and CDR2 SYDVKM. CDR3 length: 12 amino acids. CDR3 sequence: CASSSPIYEQYF. The CDR3 bases are TGTGCCAGCAGTTCCCCGATCTACGAGCAGTACTTC.

The CDR3 sequence is CASSLGSSGPSTDTQYF. The CDR3 region has the DNA TGCGCCAGCAGCTTGGGTTCTAGCGGGCCGAGCACAGATACGCAGTATTTT. The rearrangement uses TRBV5-1 and TRBJ2-3, with TRBD2 matching 8 bases. In germline, CDR1 is SGHRS, CDR2 YFSETQ. The V segment lost 0 bases and the J segment 0 bases; nucleotides outside the gene matches: 6. The CDR3 runs to 17 residues.

The chain is built from TRBV28 and TRBJ1-5, with D perhaps matching TRBD1 (5 bases). V was trimmed by 9 bases and J by 7 bases, leaving 19 bases between them. The CDR3 is made up of 14 amino acids. Germline CDR1 MDHEN, CDR2 SYDVKM. DNA of the CDR3: TGTGCCAGTAACCGACCGTCGGGGCAGCAGCCCCAGCATTTT. Translation gives CASNRPSGQQPQHF.